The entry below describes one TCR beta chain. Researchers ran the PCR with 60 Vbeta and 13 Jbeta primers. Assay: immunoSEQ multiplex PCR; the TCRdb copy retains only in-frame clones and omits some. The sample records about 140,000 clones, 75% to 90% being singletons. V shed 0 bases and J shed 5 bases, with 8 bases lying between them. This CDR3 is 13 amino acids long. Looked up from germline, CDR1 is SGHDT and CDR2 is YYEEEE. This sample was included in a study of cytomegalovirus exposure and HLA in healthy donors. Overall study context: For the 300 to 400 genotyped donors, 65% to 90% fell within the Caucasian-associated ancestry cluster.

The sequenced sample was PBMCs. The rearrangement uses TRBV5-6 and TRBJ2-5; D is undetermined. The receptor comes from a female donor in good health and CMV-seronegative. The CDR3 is CASSLAGAETQYF. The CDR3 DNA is TGTGCCAGCAGCTTGGCAGGTGCGGAGACCCAGTACTTC.